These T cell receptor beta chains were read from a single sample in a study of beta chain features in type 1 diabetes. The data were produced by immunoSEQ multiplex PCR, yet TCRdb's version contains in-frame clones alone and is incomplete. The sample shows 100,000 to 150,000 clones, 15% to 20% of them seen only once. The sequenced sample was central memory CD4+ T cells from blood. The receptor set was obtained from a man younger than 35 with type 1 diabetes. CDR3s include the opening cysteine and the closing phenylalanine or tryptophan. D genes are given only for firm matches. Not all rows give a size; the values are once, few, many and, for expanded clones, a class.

CDR3nt: TGTGCCAGCAGCTTCGACTACGCGAGGGGAAACATTCAGTACTTC
CDR3aa: CASSFDYARGNIQYF
j_gene: TRBJ2-4
abundance: few
v_gene: TRBV7-2
d_gene: .

CDR3nt: TGTGCCTGGAGGGGAGGGGTACCCTACGAGCAGTACTTC
CDR3aa: CAWRGGVPYEQYF
j_gene: TRBJ2-7
abundance: .
v_gene: TRBV30
d_gene: TRBD2

CDR3nt: TGTGCCAGCAGTTTATTAGCAGGATTGTATGGCTACACCTTC
CDR3aa: CASSLLAGLYGYTF
j_gene: TRBJ1-2
abundance: .
v_gene: TRBV27
d_gene: .

CDR3nt: TGTGCCAGCAGCCGGGACGACCACTACGAGCAGTACTTC
CDR3aa: CASSRDDHYEQYF
j_gene: TRBJ2-7
abundance: .
v_gene: TRBV6-1
d_gene: .

CDR3nt: TGTGCCAGCAGTGCAGCGATGCGGGGAATCGACTATGGCTACACCTTC
CDR3aa: CASSAAMRGIDYGYTF
j_gene: TRBJ1-2
abundance: .
v_gene: TRBV6-1
d_gene: .

CDR3nt: TGTGCCAGCAGTGAAGGGACAGTCTATGGCTACACCTTC
CDR3aa: CASSEGTVYGYTF
j_gene: TRBJ1-2
abundance: .
v_gene: TRBV6-1
d_gene: .

CDR3nt: TGCGCCAGCAGCTTGCGGGGGGCGGACACTGAAGCTTTCTTT
CDR3aa: CASSLRGADTEAFF
j_gene: TRBJ1-1
abundance: .
v_gene: TRBV5-1
d_gene: .

CDR3nt: TGTGCCAGCAGTCATGGCAATGAGCAGTTCTTC
CDR3aa: CASSHGNEQFF
j_gene: TRBJ2-1
abundance: .
v_gene: TRBV27
d_gene: .

CDR3nt: TGTGCCAGCAGCTCCTACTTGCGGGGCTACGAGCAGTACTTC
CDR3aa: CASSSYLRGYEQYF
j_gene: TRBJ2-7
abundance: .
v_gene: TRBV7-2
d_gene: .

CDR3nt: TGTGCCAGAAGCTTCGACATATGGAACACCATATATTTT
CDR3aa: CARSFDIWNTIYF
j_gene: TRBJ1-3
abundance: .
v_gene: TRBV5-3
d_gene: .

CDR3nt: TGTGCCAGCAGCTTAACGGCGGCGACAGATACGCAGTATTTT
CDR3aa: CASSLTAATDTQYF
j_gene: TRBJ2-3
abundance: few
v_gene: TRBV7-3
d_gene: .

CDR3nt: TGTGCCAGCAGTCTGATAGCGGGGGGAACAGATACGCAGTATTTT
CDR3aa: CASSLIAGGTDTQYF
j_gene: TRBJ2-3
abundance: few
v_gene: TRBV7-2
d_gene: TRBD2

CDR3nt: TGCGCCAGCAGCCCTCCGGGAGCCTCCTACAATGAGCAGTTCTTC
CDR3aa: CASSPPGASYNEQFF
j_gene: TRBJ2-1
abundance: .
v_gene: TRBV4-1
d_gene: .

CDR3nt: TGTGCCAGCAGTGGGATGGGACAGGTCCAAGAGACCCAGTACTTC
CDR3aa: CASSGMGQVQETQYF
j_gene: TRBJ2-5
abundance: few
v_gene: TRBV2
d_gene: TRBD1

CDR3nt: TGTGCCAGCAGTGAGGGGGACAGGGGCGAGCAGTACTTC
CDR3aa: CASSEGDRGEQYF
j_gene: TRBJ2-7
abundance: .
v_gene: TRBV2
d_gene: TRBD1

CDR3nt: TGTGCCAGCAGCTTAGCTGTGGGGGGCCGGGAGCAGTTCTTC
CDR3aa: CASSLAVGGREQFF
j_gene: TRBJ2-1
abundance: .
v_gene: TRBV7-8
d_gene: .

CDR3nt: TGTGCCAGCAGCTGGCTTCTGGCGGCAGGGGTGATTAACTATGGCTACACCTTC
CDR3aa: CASSWLLAAGVINYGYTF
j_gene: TRBJ1-2
abundance: .
v_gene: TRBV7-2
d_gene: .

CDR3nt: TGTGCCAGCAGCCAAGGAGTGGACCCCCCTACGCAGTATTTT
CDR3aa: CASSQGVDPPTQYF
j_gene: TRBJ2-3
abundance: many
v_gene: TRBV4-2
d_gene: .

CDR3nt: TGTGCCAGCAGTTTATGGGGTGATAGCAATCAGCCCCAGCATTTT
CDR3aa: CASSLWGDSNQPQHF
j_gene: TRBJ1-5
abundance: few
v_gene: TRBV27
d_gene: .

CDR3nt: TGTGCCAGCAGCGTAAGCGGGGGCTACGAGCAGTACTTC
CDR3aa: CASSVSGGYEQYF
j_gene: TRBJ2-7
abundance: many
v_gene: TRBV9
d_gene: TRBD2

CDR3nt: TGTGCCAGCAGTACAGGGGGCCACCTCTCCTACGAGCAGTACTTC
CDR3aa: CASSTGGHLSYEQYF
j_gene: TRBJ2-7
abundance: few
v_gene: TRBV7-2
d_gene: TRBD1

CDR3nt: TGCAGCGTTGAGGGGAATAGTGAGCAGTTCTTC
CDR3aa: CSVEGNSEQFF
j_gene: TRBJ2-1
abundance: .
v_gene: TRBV29-1
d_gene: .

CDR3nt: TGTGCCAGCTCACCTCCCGGGGCCCAGTACTTC
CDR3aa: CASSPPGAQYF
j_gene: TRBJ2-5
abundance: few
v_gene: TRBV18
d_gene: .

CDR3nt: TGTGCCACCCTCGGCGGTATATCCCCCACTTACAATGAGCAGTTCTTC
CDR3aa: CATLGGISPTYNEQFF
j_gene: TRBJ2-1
abundance: few
v_gene: TRBV10-3
d_gene: .

CDR3nt: TGTGCCAGCAGCGTGAGCGGGAGTCTCGCAGATACGCAGTATTTT
CDR3aa: CASSVSGSLADTQYF
j_gene: TRBJ2-3
abundance: few
v_gene: TRBV9
d_gene: TRBD2

CDR3nt: TGTGCCAGCAGACCGGGGGAGAATACGCAGTATTTT
CDR3aa: CASRPGENTQYF
j_gene: TRBJ2-3
abundance: .
v_gene: TRBV2
d_gene: .

CDR3nt: TGCAGCGTTGAAGAGAACTTTATTGAGACCCAGTACTTC
CDR3aa: CSVEENFIETQYF
j_gene: TRBJ2-5
abundance: few
v_gene: TRBV29-1
d_gene: .

CDR3nt: TGTGCCAGCAGTGACGGGCGGAGTACCGTCTACGAGCAGTACTTC
CDR3aa: CASSDGRSTVYEQYF
j_gene: TRBJ2-7
abundance: few
v_gene: TRBV6-1
d_gene: .

CDR3nt: TGTGCCAGCAGCTTACGGGGGAAACCCAGCTCCTACGAGCAGTACTTC
CDR3aa: CASSLRGKPSSYEQYF
j_gene: TRBJ2-7
abundance: .
v_gene: TRBV7-2
d_gene: .

CDR3nt: TGCGCCAGCAGCCCCTCGGCGGGAGGCCACAATGAGCAGTTCTTC
CDR3aa: CASSPSAGGHNEQFF
j_gene: TRBJ2-1
abundance: .
v_gene: TRBV5-1
d_gene: TRBD2

CDR3nt: TGTGCCAGCAGTTTAATTGCGCGAACGAACACCGGGGAGCTGTTTTTT
CDR3aa: CASSLIARTNTGELFF
j_gene: TRBJ2-2
abundance: .
v_gene: TRBV27
d_gene: .

CDR3nt: TGTGCCAGCAGCTTCTACAATTCCGGGACAGGCCAAGAGACCCAGTACTTC
CDR3aa: CASSFYNSGTGQETQYF
j_gene: TRBJ2-5
abundance: .
v_gene: TRBV7-9
d_gene: TRBD1

CDR3nt: TGTGCCAGCAGCCAGGACAGAGGGACTGAAGCTTTCTTT
CDR3aa: CASSQDRGTEAFF
j_gene: TRBJ1-1
abundance: once
v_gene: TRBV14
d_gene: .

CDR3nt: TGTGCCAGCAGTTTGAGGGAGGGATCCAACGAGCAGTACTTC
CDR3aa: CASSLREGSNEQYF
j_gene: TRBJ2-7
abundance: .
v_gene: TRBV27
d_gene: TRBD2

CDR3nt: TGTGCCAGCTCACCCCGGCCTGAAACGGATACGCAGTATTTT
CDR3aa: CASSPRPETDTQYF
j_gene: TRBJ2-3
abundance: few
v_gene: TRBV18
d_gene: .

CDR3nt: TGTGCCAGCAGCTTAAGTTCAGTGCTATGGGAGCAGTTCTTC
CDR3aa: CASSLSSVLWEQFF
j_gene: TRBJ2-1
abundance: few
v_gene: TRBV7-6
d_gene: .

CDR3nt: TGTGCCAGCATTCGACTAGCAGAGGAGCAGTTCTTC
CDR3aa: CASIRLAEEQFF
j_gene: TRBJ2-1
abundance: .
v_gene: TRBV2
d_gene: TRBD2

CDR3nt: TGCAGCGTTGAATTACAGGGGGTCGACACAGATACGCAGTATTTT
CDR3aa: CSVELQGVDTDTQYF
j_gene: TRBJ2-3
abundance: few
v_gene: TRBV29-1
d_gene: TRBD1

CDR3nt: TGTGCCAGCAGTTTATGGACAGGGGGTCCCAAAAACATTCAGTACTTC
CDR3aa: CASSLWTGGPKNIQYF
j_gene: TRBJ2-4
abundance: .
v_gene: TRBV28
d_gene: TRBD1

CDR3nt: TGCGCCAGCAGCCCCCGGGACAGGGAACAAGAGACCCAGTACTTC
CDR3aa: CASSPRDREQETQYF
j_gene: TRBJ2-5
abundance: few
v_gene: TRBV5-1
d_gene: TRBD1

CDR3nt: TGTGCCAGCAGCCCCCTACAGTTAGCCAAAAACATTCAGTACTTC
CDR3aa: CASSPLQLAKNIQYF
j_gene: TRBJ2-4
abundance: .
v_gene: TRBV5-6
d_gene: .

CDR3nt: TGTGCCTGGAGTGTAGGGGGGAAAGCTTTCTTT
CDR3aa: CAWSVGGKAFF
j_gene: TRBJ1-1
abundance: .
v_gene: TRBV30
d_gene: .

CDR3nt: TGTGCCAGCAGTGACAGGGGTGGTGGGGAGACCCAGTACTTC
CDR3aa: CASSDRGGGETQYF
j_gene: TRBJ2-5
abundance: few
v_gene: TRBV2
d_gene: .

CDR3nt: TGTGCCAGCAGCCAAATAGGGACAAGTCTTTACGAGCAGTACTTC
CDR3aa: CASSQIGTSLYEQYF
j_gene: TRBJ2-7
abundance: few
v_gene: TRBV4-2
d_gene: .

CDR3nt: TGTGCCAGCAGTTACTCCGGAGGGAGGAGTACGCAGTATTTT
CDR3aa: CASSYSGGRSTQYF
j_gene: TRBJ2-3
abundance: .
v_gene: TRBV6-5
d_gene: .

CDR3nt: TGTGCCAGCAGTGTGGGGACGACACCGAACTATGGCTACACCTTC
CDR3aa: CASSVGTTPNYGYTF
j_gene: TRBJ1-2
abundance: .
v_gene: TRBV7-9
d_gene: .

CDR3nt: TGTGCCAGCAGCTTAAATTGGGGCGTTACGAACACCGGGGAGCTGTTTTTT
CDR3aa: CASSLNWGVTNTGELFF
j_gene: TRBJ2-2
abundance: .
v_gene: TRBV7-2
d_gene: .

CDR3nt: TGTGCCAGCAGTTACGAAATGCGGAATGAGCAGTTCTTC
CDR3aa: CASSYEMRNEQFF
j_gene: TRBJ2-1
abundance: .
v_gene: TRBV6-6
d_gene: .

CDR3nt: TGTGCCAGCAGTTACTCTGCGGCTAGCGGGGCAGATACGCAGTATTTT
CDR3aa: CASSYSAASGADTQYF
j_gene: TRBJ2-3
abundance: medium-sized
v_gene: TRBV6-5
d_gene: TRBD2

CDR3nt: TGCGCCAGCAGCCCTCGTGGGGGGGGCGGGGAGCAGTTCTTC
CDR3aa: CASSPRGGGGEQFF
j_gene: TRBJ2-1
abundance: few
v_gene: TRBV4-1
d_gene: .

CDR3nt: TGTGCCTGGAGTGTAAGGGAGGCAGGCACCGGGGAGCTGTTTTTT
CDR3aa: CAWSVREAGTGELFF
j_gene: TRBJ2-2
abundance: .
v_gene: TRBV30
d_gene: .

CDR3nt: TGTGCCTGGAGTGTAGCATCGACAGATACGCAGTATTTT
CDR3aa: CAWSVASTDTQYF
j_gene: TRBJ2-3
abundance: few
v_gene: TRBV30
d_gene: .

CDR3nt: TGCGCCAGCGGTACTAGCCAAGAGACCCAGTACTTC
CDR3aa: CASGTSQETQYF
j_gene: TRBJ2-5
abundance: .
v_gene: TRBV10-2
d_gene: .

CDR3nt: TGTGCTAGTGGTTTGGGACAGGGAAGAGGAGGCACAGATACGCAGTATTTT
CDR3aa: CASGLGQGRGGTDTQYF
j_gene: TRBJ2-3
abundance: few
v_gene: TRBV12-5
d_gene: TRBD1

CDR3nt: TGTGCCATCAGTGATAGCGGGTCGGAAGATACGCAGTATTTT
CDR3aa: CAISDSGSEDTQYF
j_gene: TRBJ2-3
abundance: .
v_gene: TRBV6-5
d_gene: TRBD2